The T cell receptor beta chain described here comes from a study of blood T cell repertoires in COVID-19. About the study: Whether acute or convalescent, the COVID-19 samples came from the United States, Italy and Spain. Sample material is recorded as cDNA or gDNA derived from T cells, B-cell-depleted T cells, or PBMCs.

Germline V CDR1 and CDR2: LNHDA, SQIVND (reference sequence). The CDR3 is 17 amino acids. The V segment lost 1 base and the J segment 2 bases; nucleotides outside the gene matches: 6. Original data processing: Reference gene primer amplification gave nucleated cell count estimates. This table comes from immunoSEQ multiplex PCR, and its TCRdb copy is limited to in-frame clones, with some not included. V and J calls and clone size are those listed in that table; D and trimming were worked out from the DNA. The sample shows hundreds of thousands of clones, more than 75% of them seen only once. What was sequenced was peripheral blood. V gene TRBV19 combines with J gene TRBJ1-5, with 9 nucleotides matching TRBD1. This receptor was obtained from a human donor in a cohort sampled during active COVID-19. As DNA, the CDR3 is TGTGCCAGTAGTATAGGGACAGGGGATATTCGCAATCAGCCCCAGCATTTT. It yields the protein CASSIGTGDIRNQPQHF.